The source of this T cell receptor (beta chain) is a study of T cell repertoires in cytomegalovirus infection. Whole-study findings and limits: HLA-C-restricted CMV clonotypes gave the most frequent clonotype in two of eight donors.

Each CDR3 protein is one row after TCRdb ran MiXCR on the reads. Among 650,000 to 900,000 distinct CDR3 sequences, about 30% were seen once, and the ten largest hold roughly an eighth. Comments on this clonotype: Its target is not known.

The sample consisted of cultured CD8+ T cells from PBMCs, taken from culture after CMV antigen stimulation. The receptor's source is a human donor in good health (CMV status not recorded). Some clones in this sample may be carry-over from other donors' samples.

CDR3 region: CATSRDKGFANTGELFF. The CDR3 nucleotides read TGTGCCACCAGCAGAGATAAGGGCTTCGCGAACACCGGGGAGCTGTTTTTT. The chain uses TRBV15 and TRBJ2-2; D ambiguous. The CDR3 sequence is 17 residues long. Looked up from germline, CDR1 is LNHNV and CDR2 is YYDKDF (reference sequence). V lost 0 bases, J lost 0 bases, and 11 bases lay in between.